The source of this T cell receptor (beta chain) is a study of cytomegalovirus exposure and HLA in healthy donors. Whole-study context: It was reported in a later analysis that the 100 to 150 validation repertoires used the same platform as the approximately 600 first-cohort repertoires. Study results and caveats: Usually a TCR sequence was rare, but some public TCRs were found in many donors.

Germline values: CDR1 SGHRS, CDR2 YFSETQ. This CDR3 contains 14 residues. Between the trimmed V and J ends, which lost 2 bases and 2 bases, there was a span of 11 bases. On this clone itself: Its antigen is unknown.

Sequencing used immunoSEQ multiplex PCR; TCRdb keeps in-frame clones, though not all of them. The profile shows 150,000 to 200,000 clones, about 90% of them singletons. J is TRBJ2-7 and V is TRBV5-1; perhaps TRBD1 as D (6 bases). Source material: PBMCs. This TCR was sampled from a woman between 18 and 29 years old in good health and CMV-seropositive. The CDR3 protein is CASSFGQITYEQYF. The CDR3 DNA reads TGCGCCAGCAGCTTTGGACAGATTACCTACGAGCAGTACTTC. Supplemented by reference TRBV5-1 and TRBJ2-7, the full variable domain reads KAGVTQTPRYLIKTRGQQVTLSCSPISGHRSVSWYQQTPGQGLQFLFEYFSETQRNKGNFPGRFSGRQFSNSRSEMNVSTLELGDSALYLCASSFGQITYEQYFGPGTRLTVT.